This T cell receptor beta chain was identified in a study of T cell responses to AZD1222 COVID-19 vaccine. Across the study: Second doses that came at about 4 or about 12 weeks were put together. Study results and limitations: Across spike, vaccine-associated CD4 TCRs were found, dominant at 160-218 and 743-854. Spike-specific TCR breadth and depth rose after two AZD1222 doses. No repertoire was sampled before or during the peak T cell response, only after it.

Sequencing was performed with immunoSEQ multiplex PCR; in TCRdb, only in-frame clones are kept and a portion is missing. The data contain roughly 150,000 clones, 85% to 95% of them singletons. Details on this clone: Its specificity is not known.

This sequence was found in an adult in good health. Source: peripheral blood, taken on day 0 of AZD1222 vaccination.

The DNA of the CDR3 is TGTGCCAGCAGCCGTGGGTCGTCCTACGAGCAGTACTTC. It yields the protein CASSRGSSYEQYF. V gene TRBV11-2 combines with J gene TRBJ2-7; D ambiguous. The V gene lost 5 bases and the J gene lost 1 base, with 9 bases spanning the gap. Germline assignment: CDR1 SGHAT and CDR2 FQNNGV. This CDR3 is 13 amino acids long.